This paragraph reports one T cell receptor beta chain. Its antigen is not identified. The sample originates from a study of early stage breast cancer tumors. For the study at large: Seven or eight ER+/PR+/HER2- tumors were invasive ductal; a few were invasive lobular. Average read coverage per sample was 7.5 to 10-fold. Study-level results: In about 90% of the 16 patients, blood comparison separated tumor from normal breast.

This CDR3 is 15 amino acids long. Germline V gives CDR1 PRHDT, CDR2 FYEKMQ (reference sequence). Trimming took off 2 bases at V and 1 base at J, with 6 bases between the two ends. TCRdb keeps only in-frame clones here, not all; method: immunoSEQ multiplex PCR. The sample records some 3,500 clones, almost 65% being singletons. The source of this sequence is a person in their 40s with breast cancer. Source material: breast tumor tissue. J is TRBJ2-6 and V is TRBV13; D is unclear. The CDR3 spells CASSLQFSGANVLTF. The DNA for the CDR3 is TGTGCCAGCAGCTTACAGTTTTCTGGGGCCAACGTCCTGACTTTC. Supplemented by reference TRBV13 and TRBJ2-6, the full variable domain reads AAGVIQSPRHLIKEKRETATLKCYPIPRHDTVYWYQQGPGQDPQFLISFYEKMQSDKGSIPDRFSAQQFSDYHSELNMSSLELGDSALYFCASSLQFSGANVLTFGAGSRLTVL.